A selection of T cell receptor beta chains follows, all from one sample in a study of cytomegalovirus exposure and HLA in healthy donors. The table came from immunoSEQ multiplex PCR; TCRdb's copy has only in-frame clones and leaves some out. Altogether approximately 110,000 clones are present, roughly 15% being singletons, with the ten largest covering more than 0.65%. Sequenced material: PBMCs. Receptors originate from a female donor in good health and CMV-seronegative. Both conserved end residues are part of each CDR3. A clone size is listed for some rows: how often the clone was seen (once, few, many), or a class if it is expanded.

abundance | v_gene | CDR3aa
few | TRBV11-2 | CASSSPSGGQETQYF
NA | TRBV5-1 | CASRRVYNEQFF
few | TRBV5-1 | CASSEGQFYGYTF
NA | TRBV7-9 | CASKRESTGELFF
NA | TRBV6-6 | CASRTSDSYEQYF
NA | TRBV28 | CATQGPKQGVADTQYF
NA | TRBV10-3 | CAISESGGRSNQPQHF
few | TRBV5-4 | CASSLGQGDMEQYF
few | TRBV2 | CATRESNGEPQHF
few | TRBV19 | CASRRGNTEAFF
NA | TRBV18 | CASSPPPGGNTIYF
few | TRBV18 | CASSPRRVDSGANVLTF
NA | TRBV28 | CASSSGEWPQHF
NA | TRBV2 | CATAGGRTNEKLFF
NA | TRBV29-1 | CSVRLGAEAFF
few | TRBV30 | CAWRWGVYGYTF
NA | TRBV9 | CASSKGQVNYEQYF
NA | TRBV6-5 | CASSYSSQGSSYPF
NA | TRBV7-2 | CASSSGTSGPQETQYF
few | TRBV19 | CASSLGPRVYGYTF
few | TRBV9 | CASSVGDGDYEQYF
few | TRBV27 | CASSLGQALDYGYTF
few | TRBV5-1 | CASSLAGGTNSPLHF
few | TRBV11-2 | CASSPQQGWNTEAFF
NA | TRBV28 | CASSFPLGNEQFF
few | TRBV5-6 | CASSPYSTGERWAGGYTF
few | TRBV11-2 | CASSLTSGRDTQYF
NA | TRBV7-2 | CASSPRSGSTDNEQFF
NA | TRBV6-5 | CASSYSRFGEAFF
few | TRBV5-1 | CASSLAIGTGQYEQYF
NA | TRBV20-1 | CSATQGYEQYF
NA | TRBV7-3 | CASSLTSVSTDTQYF
few | TRBV2 | CASSEGWRGQYGYTF
NA | TRBV7-9 | CASSLATADEQYF
few | TRBV9 | CASSVDGPGTSGISHEQYF
few | TRBV14 | CASSRQGFDTEAFF
few | TRBV30 | CAWTRVRYNEQFF
few | TRBV7-3 | CASSLLGGVYNEQFF
NA | TRBV4-1 | CASSQDGGRGTQYF
NA | TRBV4-3 | CASSQEGAAGDVYTEAFF
NA | TRBV27 | CASSSDRGGYTF
few | TRBV15 | CATSSTLTGLRHGYTF
NA | TRBV5-4 | CASSFFGSAGELFF
NA | TRBV6-5 | CASSPGQAPYEQYF
NA | TRBV5-1 | CASSLGQVKETQYF
few | TRBV6-6 | CASTRGNYEQYF
few | TRBV28 | CATRRRSGEQFF
NA | TRBV5-1 | CASSLVAGQVDTQYF